This T cell receptor (beta chain) was captured in a study of blood T cell repertoires in COVID-19. Study details: Specimens from acute and convalescent COVID-19 originated in the United States, Italy and Spain. PBMCs, B-cell-depleted T cells, or T cells were the source of the cDNA or gDNA that made up the material.

Authors' methods: Amplifying reference gene primers gave estimates of nucleated cell counts. Assay: immunoSEQ multiplex PCR; the TCRdb copy retains only in-frame clones and omits some. The V and J calls and clone size were taken over from that table, and D and trimming were inferred from the DNA. The sample lists about 140,000 clones, around 90% occurring once. The clonotype comes from a woman aged 60-70 years with acute or convalescent COVID-19. The sample taken for sequencing was peripheral blood.

CDR3 in amino acids: CASSLTAEGRGGGYTF. The CDR3 bases are TGTGCCAGCAGCCTCACCGCCGAGGGACGGGGGGGTGGCTACACCTTC. The rearrangement links TRBV4-2 to TRBJ1-2, with D possibly matching TRBD1 (5 bases). Trimming removed 4 bases at V and 7 bases at J, with 22 bases between. Germline CDR1 and CDR2: LGHNA and YNFKEQ. The CDR3 is 16 amino acids.